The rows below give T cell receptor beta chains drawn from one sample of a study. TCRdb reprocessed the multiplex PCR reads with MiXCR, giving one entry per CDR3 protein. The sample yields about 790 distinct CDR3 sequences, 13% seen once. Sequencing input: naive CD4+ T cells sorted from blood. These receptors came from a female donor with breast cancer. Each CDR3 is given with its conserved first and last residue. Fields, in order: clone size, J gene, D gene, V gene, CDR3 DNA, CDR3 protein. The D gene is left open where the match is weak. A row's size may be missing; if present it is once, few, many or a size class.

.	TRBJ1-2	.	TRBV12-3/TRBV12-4	TGTGCCAGCAGCATCAGGGACCGGAGGCAGGGCTATGGCTACACCTTC	CASSIRDRRQGYGYTF
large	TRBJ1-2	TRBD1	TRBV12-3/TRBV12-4	TGTGCCAGCAGTTTAATAAGGGACAGTAACTATGGCTACACCTTC	CASSLIRDSNYGYTF
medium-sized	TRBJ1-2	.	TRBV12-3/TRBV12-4	TGTGCCAGCAGTTCACCGCCCCTCTATGGCTACACCTTC	CASSSPPLYGYTF
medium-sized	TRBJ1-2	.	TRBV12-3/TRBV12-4	TGTGCCAGCAGTTTAATCCGGGGAGGGGATGGCTACACCTTC	CASSLIRGGDGYTF
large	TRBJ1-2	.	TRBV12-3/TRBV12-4	TGTGCCAGCAGTTTGGGGTCCTATGGCTACACCTTC	CASSLGSYGYTF
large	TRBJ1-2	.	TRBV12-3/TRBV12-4	TGTGCCAGCAGTTTAAGTACAGACTATGGCTACACCTTC	CASSLSTDYGYTF
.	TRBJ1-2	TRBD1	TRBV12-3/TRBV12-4	TGTGCCAGCATTCGCCGGGGACAGGGGCGCGGCTATGGCTACACCTTC	CASIRRGQGRGYGYTF
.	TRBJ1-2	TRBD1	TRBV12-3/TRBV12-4	TGTGCCAGCAGTGGGACCGGGACAGATAACTATGGCTACACCTTC	CASSGTGTDNYGYTF
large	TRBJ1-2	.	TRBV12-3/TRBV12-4	TGTGCCAGCAGTACGCGGGACGGCCGTAGATATGGCTACACCTTC	CASSTRDGRRYGYTF
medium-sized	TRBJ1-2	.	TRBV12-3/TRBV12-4	TGTGCCAGCAGTTTGAATGCCGGATGGGAAGGCTACACCTTC	CASSLNAGWEGYTF
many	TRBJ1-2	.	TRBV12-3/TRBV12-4	TGTGCCAGCAGTTTAGCAGAGGGCGGCTATGGCTACACCTTC	CASSLAEGGYGYTF
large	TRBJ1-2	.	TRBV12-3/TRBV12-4	TGTGCCAGCAATAAGGACCTGCTTGGCTACACCTTC	CASNKDLLGYTF
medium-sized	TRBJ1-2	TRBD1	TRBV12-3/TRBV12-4	TGTGCCAGCAGTCCGGGACAGGGTCTGGTCTATGGCTACACCTTC	CASSPGQGLVYGYTF
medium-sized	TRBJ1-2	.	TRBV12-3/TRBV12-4	TGTGCCAGCAGTCGGGTGGGTCAGGGAGGGTATGGCTACACCTTC	CASSRVGQGGYGYTF
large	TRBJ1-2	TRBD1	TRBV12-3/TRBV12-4	TGTGCCAGCAGGCTTGGGACAGGGTATGGCTACACCTTC	CASRLGTGYGYTF
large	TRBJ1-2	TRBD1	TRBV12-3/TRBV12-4	TGTGCCAGCACTCCCGGGACAGTCTATGGCTACACCTTC	CASTPGTVYGYTF
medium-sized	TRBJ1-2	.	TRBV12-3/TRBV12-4	TGTGCCAGCAGTGCTGGACAACAGCTTAACTATGGCTACACCTTC	CASSAGQQLNYGYTF
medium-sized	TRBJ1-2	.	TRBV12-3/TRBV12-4	TGTGCCAGCAGTTTAGCGGACACCTATGGCTACACCTTC	CASSLADTYGYTF
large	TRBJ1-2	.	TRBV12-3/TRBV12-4	TGTGCCAGCAGTTTAGCCACTTCTAACTATGGCTACACCTTC	CASSLATSNYGYTF
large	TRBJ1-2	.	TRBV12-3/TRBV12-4	TGTGCCAGCAGTTCCTCGTTGCGGACAGATGTCTACACCTTC	CASSSSLRTDVYTF
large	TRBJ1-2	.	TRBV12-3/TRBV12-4	TGTGCCAGCAGTGACCAGTCACGTGGAGGCTACACCTTC	CASSDQSRGGYTF
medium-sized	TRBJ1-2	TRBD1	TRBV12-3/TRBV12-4	TGTGCCAGCACCTTGACAGGGCAAGCAGGCTATGGCTACACCTTC	CASTLTGQAGYGYTF
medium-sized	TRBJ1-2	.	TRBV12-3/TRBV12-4	TGTGCCAGCAGCAGATTCGGACGGTACTATGGCTACACCTTC	CASSRFGRYYGYTF
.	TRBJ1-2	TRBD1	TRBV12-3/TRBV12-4	TGTGCCAGCAGCCGTGGACAGGGGCGCGGCTATGGCTACACCTTC	CASSRGQGRGYGYTF
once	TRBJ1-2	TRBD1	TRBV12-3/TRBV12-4	TGTGCCAGCAGGGCTCCGGGACAGGGGTTCTATGGCTACACCTTC	CASRAPGQGFYGYTF
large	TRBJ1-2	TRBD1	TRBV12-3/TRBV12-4	TGTGCCAGCAGTTTGGCTACAGGGGATGGCTATGGCTACACCTTC	CASSLATGDGYGYTF
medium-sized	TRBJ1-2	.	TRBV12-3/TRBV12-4	TGTGCCAGCAGAAAGAACTATGGCTACACCTTC	CASRKNYGYTF
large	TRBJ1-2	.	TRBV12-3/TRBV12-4	TGTGCCAGCAGTTTACAACAGGGCGGGTATGGCTACACCTTC	CASSLQQGGYGYTF
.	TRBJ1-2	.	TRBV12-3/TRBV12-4	TGTGCCAGCAGTCCCGACCTCGCGCCCTATGGCTACACCTTC	CASSPDLAPYGYTF
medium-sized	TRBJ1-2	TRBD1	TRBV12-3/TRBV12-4	TGTGCCAGCAGTCCGGGACAGGGGATCGTCTACACCTTC	CASSPGQGIVYTF
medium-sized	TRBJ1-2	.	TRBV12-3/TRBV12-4	TGTGCCAGCAGTCAAGCAGGACAGCATAACTATGGCTACACCTTC	CASSQAGQHNYGYTF
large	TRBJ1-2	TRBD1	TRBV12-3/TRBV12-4	TGTGCCAGCAGCCGGACAGGGGATGCCGCTGGCTACACCTTC	CASSRTGDAAGYTF